The clone carrying this TCR beta chain occurred a few times. Its target is not known. This entry belongs to a study of T-cell reconstitution after alpha-beta-depleted transplantation in children. Whole-study results and caveats: By one year post-transplant, T-cell counts and diversity largely arose from T cells that were newly produced.

Using unique molecular identifiers, the investigators prepared the TCRbeta library. TCRdb analysed the PCR reads with MiXCR anew, one entry per CDR3 protein. The sample lists 540,000 or so distinct CDR3 sequences, approximately 22% seen once, with about 14% in the top ten. Germline CDR1 and CDR2: DFQATT and SNEGSKA (reference sequence). Trimming shortened V by 4 bases and J by 6 bases, and 17 bases separated the two germline ends. This CDR3 has 14 amino acids. The chain links TRBV20-1 to TRBJ2-3; D assignment may be TRBD1 or TRBD2 (5 bases each). Here the sequenced sample was PBMCs, mostly from graft donor cells, taken 360 days after TCRalphabeta/CD19-depleted stem cell transplant. The source is a boy younger than two who had a stem cell transplant for acute myeloid leukemia, so the T cells may come from the graft donor. CDR3 sequence: CSAIPTGQPDTQYF. CDR3 bases: TGCAGTGCTATCCCGACGGGGCAGCCGGATACGCAGTATTTT.